The T cell receptor beta chain described here comes from a study of human T cells and chemical hapten exposure (dated by TCRdb to 2020 to 2022). In the study overall: For sensitization, 2% DPC in acetone was applied to a 2 cm by 2 cm area of upper inner arm skin. Weekly therapeutic DPC doses were additionally applied to the scalp of patients throughout the approximately 25-week study period. Patch testing on the upper back used Finn chambers containing 0.01% DPC, with scoring done after 6 days according to International Contact Dermatitis Research Group standards. The patient cohort, mostly female, included alopecia areata with under or over 50% scalp involvement, alopecia totalis and alopecia universalis. Libraries were combined into a pool for sequencing, and differences in TCR yield between samples came mainly from small differences in library volumes within the pool. In alopecia patients, the study followed how the peripheral blood TCR repertoire changed in vivo over primary and secondary sensitization to diphenylcyclopropenone (DPC), a hapten. Blood samples were taken from patients before sensitization (week 0) and then at 2, 6 and about 24 weeks after DPC sensitization. Roughly 30 alopecia patients provided blood for TCR sequencing at one to four time points (pre-sensitization, 2, 6 and 24 weeks). General conclusions and limits of the study: Because every patient had alopecia, a presumed autoimmune disease, the patients' immune response might differ from that of healthy individuals. Repeated subsampling changed both the strength of the expansion versus patch-test correlation and the threshold at which that correlation became significant. No change with DPC sensitization was found in the number of TCRs above 1 in 1000 frequency, and no evidence of global repertoire structure alterations was found. Compared with pre-sensitization or healthy control sets, expanded TCRs formed significantly more large CDR3 similarity clusters, which is consistent with antigen-driven responses. A positive correlation was found between the number of PT1 expanded TCRs and patch test score, with significance reached at thresholds 8, 16 and 32 but not 4.

This sample's time point label indicates: patch test 1, 2 weeks after DPC sensitization. What the treatment or condition label conveys for this sample: therapeutic diphenylcyclopropenone sensitization with weekly scalp DPC. At every patch-test visit, the blood draw took place before the patch test was put on. Patients were considered eligible if aged 18 to 70, diagnosed with alopecia and deemed suitable for DPC therapy, and patients were excluded if pregnant. Total RNA was isolated from unfractionated whole blood collected in Tempus Blood RNA tubes. Measured from the cysteine to the phenylalanine, the CDR3 is 14 residues long. The only DNA kept is the CDR3, 42 bases in frame from the first base. CDR1 and CDR2 (ENHRY, SYGVKD) derive from the germline V gene. Compared with germline, V lacks 10 bases and J lacks 4 bases; bases without a gene match: 10. Comments on this clonotype: The specificity of this receptor is unknown. Base qualities are not recorded, but no much larger clone differs from it by a single base.

To prepare the library, RACE was applied. Instrument on record: NextSeq 500. During library preparation, unique molecular identifiers were attached to individual cDNA molecules so that TCRs could be counted quantitatively and reproducibly. Each blood RNA sample was used to sequence both TCR alpha and TCR beta chains. Turning to the authors' computational methods: A median of about 100,000 TCRs per sample was observed, with a range of about 23,224 to 750,000. V, J and CDR3 annotation of the TCR reads was carried out using the Decombinator software suite. To make PS versus PT1 abundance plots, every sample was subsampled to the same number of TCRs (28,000). TCRs were defined as expanded if absent before sensitization and observed at least eight times at the 2-week time point. TCRdb cleaned the public reads at Q25 with fastp, built clones with MiXCR and kept in-frame beta chains. Entries that share a CDR3 protein sequence are merged under the most common genes and DNA. For this entry, the V and J calls and clone size follow TCRdb and not the study's own pipeline. Counted in this sample were 350,000 or so distinct CDR3 sequences; around 6.9% of them appeared once. Of the sample, approximately 8.9% falls within the top ten clones.

This sample comprised whole blood, obtained in connection with sensitization to the hapten diphenylcyclopropenone (DPC). The source of this sequence is a woman under 30 with alopecia areata. Some clones in this sample may be carry-over from other donors' samples. The chain was built from TRBV10-3 and TRBJ2-3; 8 central bases correspond to TRBD1. The base sequence is TGTGCCAACGCCGGGACAGGCCCCTCAGATACGCAGTATTTT. Its amino acids are CANAGTGPSDTQYF.